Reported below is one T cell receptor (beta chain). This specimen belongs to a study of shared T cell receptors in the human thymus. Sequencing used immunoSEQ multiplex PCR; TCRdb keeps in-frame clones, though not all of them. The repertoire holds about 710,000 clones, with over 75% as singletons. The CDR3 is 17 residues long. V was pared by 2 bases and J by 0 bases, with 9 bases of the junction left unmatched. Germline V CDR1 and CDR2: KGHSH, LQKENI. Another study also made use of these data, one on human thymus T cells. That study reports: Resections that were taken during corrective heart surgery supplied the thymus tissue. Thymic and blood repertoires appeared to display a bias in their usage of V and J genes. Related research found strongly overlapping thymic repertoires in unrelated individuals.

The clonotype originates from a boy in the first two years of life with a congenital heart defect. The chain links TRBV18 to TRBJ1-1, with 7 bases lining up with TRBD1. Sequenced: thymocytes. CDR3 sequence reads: CASSPRATGDMNTEAFF. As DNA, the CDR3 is TGTGCCAGCTCACCAAGGGCAACAGGGGATATGAACACTGAAGCTTTCTTT. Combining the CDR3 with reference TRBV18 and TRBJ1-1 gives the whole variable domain NAGVMQNPRHLVRRRGQEARLRCSPMKGHSHVYWYRQLPEEGLKFMVYLQKENIIDESGMPKERFSAEFPKEGPSILRIQQVVRGDSAAYFCASSPRATGDMNTEAFFGQGTRLTVV.